This T cell receptor beta chain was identified during a study of tissue T cells after allogeneic stem cell transplantation. Regarding the study as a whole: Anatomically similar tissues had similar TCR repertoires within each patient.

Comment on this clone: The target antigen is unknown. Each gene name is a mouse one. The read ends 1 residue shy of where the CDR3 ends; the end is completed using the germline J gene.

Germline-derived CDR1 and CDR2 are NSHNY and SYGAGN. The germline V and J ends were trimmed by 0 bases and 7 bases, with 10 bases remaining between them. The CDR3 has 13 residues. Generated by immunoSEQ multiplex PCR, the TCRdb table keeps only in-frame clones and is missing some. The sample includes about 21,000 clones, over 55% of them seen just once. The sample was spleen. This rearrangement joins TRBV13-1 to TRBJ1-1, with D possibly being TRBD1 (5 bases). The receptor was derived from a female BALB/c mouse in good health. The MHC haplotype of the strain is H2-d. The CDR3 sequence is CASSDARREEVFF. Incomplete CDR3 DNA: TGTGCCAGCAGTGATGCACGCAGGGAAGAAGTCTTC.